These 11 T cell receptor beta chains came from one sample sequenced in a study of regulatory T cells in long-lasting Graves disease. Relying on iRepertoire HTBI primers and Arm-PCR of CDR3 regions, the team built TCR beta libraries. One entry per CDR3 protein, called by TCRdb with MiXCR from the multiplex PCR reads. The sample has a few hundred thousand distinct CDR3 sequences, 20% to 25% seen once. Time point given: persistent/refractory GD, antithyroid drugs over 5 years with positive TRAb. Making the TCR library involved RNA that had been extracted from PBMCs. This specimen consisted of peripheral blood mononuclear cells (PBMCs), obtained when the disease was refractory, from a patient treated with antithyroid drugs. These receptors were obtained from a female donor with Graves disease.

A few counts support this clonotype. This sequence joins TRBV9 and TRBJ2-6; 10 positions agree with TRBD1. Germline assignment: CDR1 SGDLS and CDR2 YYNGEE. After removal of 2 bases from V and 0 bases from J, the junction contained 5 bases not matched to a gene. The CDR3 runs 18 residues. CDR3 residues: CASSVGTGDSSGANVLTF. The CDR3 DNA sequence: TGTGCCAGCAGCGTTGGGACAGGGGACTCCTCTGGGGCCAACGTCCTGACTTTC.

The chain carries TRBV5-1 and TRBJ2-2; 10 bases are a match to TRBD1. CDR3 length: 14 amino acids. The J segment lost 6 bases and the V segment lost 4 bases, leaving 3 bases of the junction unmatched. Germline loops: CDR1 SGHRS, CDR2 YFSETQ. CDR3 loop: CASSDGTGAGELFF. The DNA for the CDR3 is TGCGCCAGCAGCGACGGGACAGGGGCCGGGGAGCTGTTTTTT.

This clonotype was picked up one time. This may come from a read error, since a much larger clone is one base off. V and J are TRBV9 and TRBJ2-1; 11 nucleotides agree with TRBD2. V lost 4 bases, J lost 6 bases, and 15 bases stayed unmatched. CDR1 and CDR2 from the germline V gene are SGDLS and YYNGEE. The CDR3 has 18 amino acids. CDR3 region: CASSPGLAAGEWGNEQFF. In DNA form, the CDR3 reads TGTGCCAGCAGCCCGGGACTAGCGGCCGGAGAATGGGGCAATGAGCAGTTCTTC.

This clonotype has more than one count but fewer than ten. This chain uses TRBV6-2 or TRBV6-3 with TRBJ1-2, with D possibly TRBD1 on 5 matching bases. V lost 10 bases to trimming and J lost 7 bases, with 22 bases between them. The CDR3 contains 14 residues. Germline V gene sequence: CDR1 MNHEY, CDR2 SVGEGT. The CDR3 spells CATKLHRFPGGYTF. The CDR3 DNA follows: TGTGCCACTAAACTGCACAGGTTCCCGGGTGGCTACACCTTC.

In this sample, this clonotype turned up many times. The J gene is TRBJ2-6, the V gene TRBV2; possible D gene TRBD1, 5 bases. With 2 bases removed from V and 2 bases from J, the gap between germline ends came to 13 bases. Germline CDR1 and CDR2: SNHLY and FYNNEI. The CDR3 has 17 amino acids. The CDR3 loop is CASSEWGRAPGANVLTF. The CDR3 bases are TGTGCCAGCAGTGAATGGGGCAGGGCCCCTGGGGCCAACGTCCTGACTTTC.

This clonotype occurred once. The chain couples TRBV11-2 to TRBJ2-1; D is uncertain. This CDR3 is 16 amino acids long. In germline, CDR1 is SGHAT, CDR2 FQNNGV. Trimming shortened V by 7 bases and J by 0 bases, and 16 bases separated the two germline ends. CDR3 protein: CASKARAASSYNEQFF. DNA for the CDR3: TGTGCCAGCAAAGCTCGGGCGGCTAGCTCCTACAATGAGCAGTTCTTC.

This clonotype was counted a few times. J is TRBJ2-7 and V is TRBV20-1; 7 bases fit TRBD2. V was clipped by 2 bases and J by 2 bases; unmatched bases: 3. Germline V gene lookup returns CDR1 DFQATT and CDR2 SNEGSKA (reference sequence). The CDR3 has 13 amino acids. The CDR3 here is CSARSAGAYEQYF. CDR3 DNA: TGCAGTGCTAGAAGCGCGGGGGCCTACGAGCAGTACTTC.

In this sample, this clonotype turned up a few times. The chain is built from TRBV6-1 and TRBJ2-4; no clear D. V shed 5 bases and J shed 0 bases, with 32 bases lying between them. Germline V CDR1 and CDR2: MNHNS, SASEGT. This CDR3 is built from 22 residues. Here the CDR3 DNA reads TGTGCCAGCAGTACCCAAGTGGGGTTTGGGTCTCCTGGGAAGCTAGCCAAAAACATTCAGTACTTC. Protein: CASSTQVGFGSPGKLAKNIQYF.

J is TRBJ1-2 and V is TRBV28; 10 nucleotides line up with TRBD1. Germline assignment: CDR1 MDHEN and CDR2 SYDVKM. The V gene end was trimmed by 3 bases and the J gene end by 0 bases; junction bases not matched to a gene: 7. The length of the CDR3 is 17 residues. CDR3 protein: CASSLGTGALTNYGYTF. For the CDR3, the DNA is TGTGCCAGCAGTTTGGGGACAGGGGCCCTCACTAACTATGGCTACACCTTC.

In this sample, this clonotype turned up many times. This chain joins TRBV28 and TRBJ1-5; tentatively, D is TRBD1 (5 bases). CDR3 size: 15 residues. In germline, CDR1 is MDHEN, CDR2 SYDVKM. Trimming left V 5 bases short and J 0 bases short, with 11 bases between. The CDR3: CASSPPRGSNQPQHF. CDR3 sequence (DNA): TGTGCCAGCAGTCCTCCTAGGGGTAGCAATCAGCCCCAGCATTTT.

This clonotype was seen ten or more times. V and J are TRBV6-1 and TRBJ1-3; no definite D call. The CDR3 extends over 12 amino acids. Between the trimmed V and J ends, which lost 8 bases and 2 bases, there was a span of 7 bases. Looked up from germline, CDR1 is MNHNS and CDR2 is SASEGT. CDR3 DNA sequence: TGTGCCAGCGGGCAGGCTGGAAACACCATATATTTT. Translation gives CASGQAGNTIYF.